This TCR beta chain is from a study of molecular identifiers for immune sequencing clone quantification. This clonotype was counted between two and nine times. Naive CD8 T cell sorting was performed on the CD8+CD4-CCR7+CD45RA+ phenotype. TCRdb itself ran the PCR reads through MiXCR, one entry per CDR3 protein. The repertoire holds 50,000 to 75,000 distinct CDR3 sequences, with about 20% as singletons. From germline, CDR1 is SGDLS and CDR2 YYNGEE. Trimming cost V 0 bases and J 6 bases, with 4 bases left between them. The CDR3 has 11 amino acids. The TCR comes from a human donor in good health. Some libraries in this study had Jurkat cell RNA spiked in. Material: naive CD8+ T cells from blood, with Jurkat cell RNA spiked in. The sample's subset: FACS-sorted CD8+CD4-CCR7+CD45RA+ naive T cells. V is TRBV9 and J is TRBJ2-7; no clear D. Written as DNA, the CDR3 is TGTGCCAGCAGCGTAGGGGGCGAGCAGTACTTC. Encoded protein: CASSVGGEQYF.